The 22 T cell receptor beta chains in this list originate from one sample, sequenced in a study of early T cells in non-severe SARS-CoV-2 infection. One entry per CDR3 protein, called by TCRdb with MiXCR from the 5' RACE reads. Altogether roughly 63,000 distinct CDR3 sequences are present, roughly 13% being singletons, with the ten largest covering about 4.3%. Source material: whole blood. The receptors stem from an adult who was a healthcare worker with PCR-confirmed SARS-CoV-2 infection or an uninfected control (not recorded which).

This clonotype occurred many times. The V and J genes are TRBV6-1 and TRBJ1-5; D gene uncertain. Germline values: CDR1 MNHNS, CDR2 SASEGT. The CDR3 has 14 residues. Trimming took 6 bases from V and 0 from J, leaving 9 bases between them. The CDR3: CASRDPYSNQPQHF. CDR3 in DNA: TGTGCCAGCAGGGATCCTTATAGCAATCAGCCCCAGCATTTT.

This clonotype occurred many times. J is TRBJ1-5 and V is TRBV12-5, with no clear D. This CDR3 comprises 15 residues. Trimming cost V 0 bases and J 4 bases, with 10 bases left between them. Germline CDR1 is LGHNT and CDR2 is FRNRAP. CDR3 DNA: TGTGCTAGTGGTTTGGTATTCGGTAGTAATCAGCCCCAGCATTTT. Amino acids: CASGLVFGSNQPQHF.

This clonotype came up many times. The V call is TRBV7-8, the J call TRBJ2-7; TRBD1 aligns across 9 bases. The germline V gene has CDR1 SGHVS and CDR2 FQNEAQ. The CDR3 length is 13 residues. Trimming cost V 3 bases and J 4 bases; bases outside gene matches: 1. The CDR3 sequence is CASSFGQGYEQYF. The CDR3 bases are TGTGCCAGCAGCTTCGGACAGGGGTACGAGCAGTACTTC.

Many counts were recorded for this clonotype. The V gene is TRBV6-1, the J gene TRBJ2-3; perhaps D is TRBD1 or TRBD2 (6 bases each). The CDR3 runs to 14 residues. The germline V gene has CDR1 MNHNS and CDR2 SASEGT. Trimming cost V 7 bases and J 0 bases, with 11 bases left between them. CDR3 sequence: CASIPGASTDTQYF. The CDR3 DNA reads TGTGCCAGCATCCCGGGGGCTAGCACAGATACGCAGTATTTT.

In this sample, this clonotype turned up a few times. The rearrangement joins TRBV5-1 to TRBJ1-2, with 8 bases that match TRBD1. Germline-derived CDR1 and CDR2 are SGHRS and YFSETQ. The junction had 7 bases not matched to a gene; V was cut back by 4 bases and J by 2 bases. This CDR3 is 15 amino acids long. The CDR3 nucleotides are TGCGCCAGCAGCGGCGGACAGGGCGGCAACTATGGCTACACCTTC. Amino acids: CASSGGQGGNYGYTF.

This clonotype was seen a handful of times. V gene TRBV7-2 combines with J gene TRBJ2-3; TRBD2 agrees at 7 bases. The CDR3 is 17 amino acids. V lost 1 base and J lost 2; bases outside the gene matches: 9. CDR1 SGHTA and CDR2 FQGNSA come from the germline V gene. The CDR3 protein is CASSLGYRLALTDTQYF. The CDR3 DNA reads TGTGCCAGCAGCTTAGGCTACCGACTAGCCCTCACAGATACGCAGTATTTT.

This clonotype came up a few times. The chain employs TRBV20-1 and TRBJ1-1; D uncertain. From germline, CDR1 is DFQATT and CDR2 SNEGSKA (reference sequence). The CDR3 consists of 11 residues. V lost 7 bases, J lost 7 bases, and 13 bases lay in between. CDR3 nucleotide sequence: TGCAGTGTAGCAGGAGAGGGTGAAGCTTTCTTT. It translates to CSVAGEGEAFF.

At least ten counts were recorded for this clonotype. V gene TRBV19 combines with J gene TRBJ2-3, with a weak D call TRBD2 (6 bases). The V and J ends lost 11 bases and 5 bases respectively, with 17 bases between them. CDR1 is LNHDA, CDR2 SQIVND, per germline (reference sequence). CDR3 length equals 13 residues. Written as DNA, the CDR3 is TGTGCCGCTAGCGTACAGGCGGAAGATACGCAGTATTTT. Encoded protein: CAASVQAEDTQYF. Filled out from reference TRBV19 and TRBJ2-3, the complete variable domain reads DGGITQSPKYLFRKEGQNVTLSCEQNLNHDAMYWYRQDPGQGLRLIYYSQIVNDFQKGDIAEGYSVSREKKESFPLTVTSAQKNPTAFYLCAASVQAEDTQYFGPGTRLTVL.

This chain uses TRBV10-3 with TRBJ2-7, with 10 bases fitting TRBD1. Looked up from germline, CDR1 is ENHRY and CDR2 is SYGVKD. This CDR3 spans 12 amino acids. Trimming at V came to 7 bases and at J to 6 bases, leaving 3 bases not matched to a gene. The CDR3: CAITRTGGEQYF. The CDR3 bases are TGTGCCATCACCAGGACAGGGGGCGAGCAGTACTTC.

This clonotype was recorded at least ten times. The chain carries TRBV5-6 and TRBJ1-1, with no clear D. The CDR3 has 16 amino acids. The germline V gene encodes CDR1 SGHDT and CDR2 YYEEEE. The V end was cut by 0 bases, the J end by 5 bases, with 17 bases between. CDR3 loop: CASSLEGGGPSTEAFF. In DNA, the CDR3 is TGTGCCAGCAGCTTGGAGGGCGGAGGGCCAAGTACTGAAGCTTTCTTT.

This clonotype was detected only a few times. The chain has TRBV29-1 and TRBJ2-7, with 8 positions matching TRBD1. Germline assignment: CDR1 SQVTM and CDR2 ANQGSEA. CDR3 length: 14 amino acids. After removal of 5 bases from V and 0 bases from J, the junction contained 6 bases not matched to a gene. The CDR3 DNA reads as TGCAGCGTTCCCACAGGGGGTAGCTCCTACGAGCAGTACTTC. It codes for CSVPTGGSSYEQYF.

This clonotype appeared many times. The rearrangement uses TRBV6-4 and TRBJ2-3, with 9 bases matching TRBD2. The germline CDR1 and CDR2 sequences are MRHNA and SNTAGT. This CDR3 comprises 16 residues. Trimming at V came to 4 bases and at J to 2 bases, leaving 7 bases not matched to a gene. The chain's CDR3 is CASSVGAGGLTDTQYF. The CDR3 coding sequence is TGTGCCAGCAGTGTGGGAGCGGGGGGACTCACAGATACGCAGTATTTT.

This clonotype was seen ten or more times. This sequence joins TRBV4-3 and TRBJ1-1; the D is unclear. The length of the CDR3 is 13 residues. CDR1 and CDR2 from the germline V gene are LGHNA and YSLEER. V lost 0 bases and J 0 bases, leaving 2 bases between the germline ends. CDR3 protein: CASSQDLNTEAFF. CDR3 coding DNA: TGCGCCAGCAGCCAAGATTTGAACACTGAAGCTTTCTTT.

This clonotype came up a few times. The chain combines TRBV11-2 with TRBJ1-5; TRBD1 is a possible D gene (6 bases). Germline CDR1 and CDR2: SGHAT and FQNNGV. The CDR3 contains 13 residues. Trimming shortened V by 3 bases and J by 6 bases, and 9 bases separated the two germline ends. CDR3 sequence: CASSFRGGQPQHF. DNA for the CDR3: TGTGCCAGCAGCTTTAGGGGGGGTCAGCCCCAGCATTTT.

The table lists this clonotype with many counts. The J gene is TRBJ1-2, the V gene TRBV5-6; 8 bases map to TRBD1. The germline CDR1 and CDR2 sequences are SGHDT and YYEEEE. V shed 4 bases, J shed 8 bases, and the junction held 7 bases outside the gene matches. The CDR3 is 13 amino acids. The CDR3 sequence is CASSLDRAGGYTF. DNA of the CDR3: TGTGCCAGCAGCCTGGACAGGGCGGGAGGCTACACCTTC.

At least ten counts were recorded for this clonotype. V gene TRBV29-1 combines with J gene TRBJ1-2; the D is unclear. The germline CDR1 and CDR2 sequences are SQVTM and ANQGSEA. This CDR3 contains 14 residues. V gave up 5 bases and J gave up 3 bases, with 16 bases separating them. CDR3 sequence: CSVSPTEDDYGYTF. CDR3 DNA sequence: TGCAGCGTTTCCCCTACGGAGGATGACTATGGCTACACCTTC.

The chain uses TRBV6-1 and TRBJ1-3; D remains unclear. The V end was cut by 7 bases, the J end by 4 bases, with 14 bases between. This CDR3 has 14 amino acids. In germline, CDR1 is MNHNS, CDR2 SASEGT. The CDR3 DNA sequence: TGTGCCAGCACCCGTCCAGATCCAGGAAACACCATATATTTT. Its protein is CASTRPDPGNTIYF.

The V gene is TRBV29-1, the J gene TRBJ2-1; 7 nucleotides match TRBD2. The germline gives CDR1 SQVTM, CDR2 ANQGSEA. The CDR3 consists of 15 residues. Unmatched junction bases numbered 4, after V lost 1 base and J lost 1 base. Written as DNA, the CDR3 is TGCAGCGTTGAAGCGGGGGGTATATCCTACAATGAGCAGTTCTTC. It yields the protein CSVEAGGISYNEQFF.

This clonotype has at least ten counts. The chain uses TRBV7-9 and TRBJ2-3, with unresolved D. This CDR3 region has 14 residues. The germline V gene has CDR1 SEHNR and CDR2 FQNEAQ (reference sequence). Deletions cut 1 base from V and 5 bases from J, with 10 bases between. The CDR3 DNA is TGTGCCAGCAGCTTAGGCCAACCCGGAGATACGCAGTATTTT. Its translation is CASSLGQPGDTQYF. The whole variable domain, filled in from reference TRBV7-9 and TRBJ2-3, reads DTGVSQNPRHKITKRGQNVTFRCDPISEHNRLYWYRQTLGQGPEFLTYFQNEAQLEKSRLLSDRFSAERPKGSFSTLEIQRTEQGDSAMYLCASSLGQPGDTQYFGPGTRLTVL.

This clonotype was counted many times. The chain uses TRBV10-3 and TRBJ2-5; 7 bases agree with TRBD2. This CDR3 region has 15 residues. V was pared by 3 bases and J by 2 bases, with 6 bases of the junction left unmatched. Germline V gives CDR1 ENHRY, CDR2 SYGVKD. CDR3 protein: CAISDMVAGQETQYF. As DNA, the CDR3 is TGTGCCATCAGTGACATGGTAGCGGGTCAAGAGACCCAGTACTTC.

This clonotype was recorded at least ten times. This chain joins TRBV4-3 and TRBJ1-3; D may be TRBD1 (5 bases). With 1 base removed from V and 6 bases from J, the gap between germline ends came to 10 bases. The CDR3 consists of 14 residues. Germline assignment: CDR1 LGHNA and CDR2 YSLEER. CDR3 sequence: CASSQAEGINTIYF. DNA of the CDR3: TGCGCCAGCAGCCAAGCGGAGGGGATAAACACCATATATTTT.

In its sample, this clonotype was seen many times. This chain uses TRBV3-1 with TRBJ1-4; D gene uncertain. V was trimmed by 1 base and J by 17 bases, leaving 11 bases between them. The CDR3 has 11 residues. Germline V gene sequence: CDR1 LGHDT, CDR2 YNNKEL (reference sequence). This CDR3 is CASSQAGPPFF. The CDR3 DNA sequence: TGTGCCAGCAGCCAAGCTGGGCCTCCATTTTTT.